The 20 T cell receptor beta chains in this list originate from one sample, sequenced in a study of beta chain features in type 1 diabetes. Study conclusions and caveats: A moderate, significant TCRB CDR3 shortening appeared in type 1 diabetes across four CD4+ subsets.

The antigens for these receptors are not known. Expressed TCRB transcripts were sequenced after all isolated RNA was converted to cDNA. Method: immunoSEQ multiplex PCR; TCRdb's copy keeps in-frame clones and lacks some. The table has 120,000 to 150,000 clones, around an eighth seen once. Material: central memory CD4+ T cells from blood. These receptors all stem from a young man with type 1 diabetes.

This clone turned up a few times. Written as DNA, the CDR3 is TGTGCCAGCAGTCCCGGACAGGGAGGATCACCCCTCCACTTT. This encodes CASSPGQGGSPLHF. V gene TRBV5-8 combines with J gene TRBJ1-6, with 8 bases matching TRBD1. With 5 bases clipped from V and 10 bases from J, the junction kept 8 bases outside the gene matches. This CDR3 is built from 14 residues. Germline loops: CDR1 SGHTS, CDR2 YDEGEE.

V and J are TRBV19 and TRBJ2-3; D not resolved. Trimming took 3 bases from V and 6 from J, leaving 10 bases between them. Germline loops: CDR1 LNHDA, CDR2 SQIVND (reference sequence). This CDR3 region has 13 residues. CDR3 region: CASSIQVSDTQYF. The DNA for the CDR3 is TGTGCCAGTAGTATTCAGGTGTCTGATACGCAGTATTTT.

The V and J genes are TRBV5-1 and TRBJ2-3, with 10 bases matching TRBD1. Per the germline V gene, CDR1 is SGHRS and CDR2 is YFSETQ. J gave up 7 bases and V 2 bases, and 4 bases lay outside the gene matches. The length of the CDR3 is 14 residues. The CDR3 DNA is TGCGCCAGCAGCTTCGGACAGGGGGAGAATACGCAGTATTTT. It translates to CASSFGQGENTQYF.

This clone was observed a few times. V gene TRBV30 combines with J gene TRBJ2-2; tentatively, D is TRBD1 or TRBD2 (6 bases each). Trimming took 3 bases from V and 4 from J, leaving 15 bases between them. This CDR3 has 15 residues. In germline, CDR1 is GTSNPN, CDR2 SVGIG (reference sequence). The CDR3 nucleotides read TGTGCCTGGAGCCGCCAGGGGAGGAGCACCGGGGAGCTGTTTTTT. It codes for CAWSRQGRSTGELFF.

J is TRBJ1-1 and V is TRBV5-6; no clear D. The CDR3 consists of 9 residues. Germline CDR1 is SGHDT and CDR2 is YYEEEE. V lost 1 base and J lost 11, with 3 bases in between. CDR3 in DNA: TGTGCCAGCAGCTTGCTGGCTTTCTTT. It encodes CASSLLAFF.

This clone was detected only a few times. The sample contains more than one DNA sequence encoding this CDR3. V and J are TRBV6-5 and TRBJ2-3; D is unresolved. Germline V gene sequence: CDR1 MNHEY, CDR2 SVGAGI. This CDR3 has 14 residues. With 5 bases removed from V and 0 bases from J, the gap between germline ends came to 9 bases. The CDR3 bases are TGTGCCAGCAGTGAAGGTAGGAGCACAGATACGCAGTATTTT. It codes for CASSEGRSTDTQYF.

V usage is TRBV19 and J usage is TRBJ2-7, with D perhaps TRBD1 or TRBD2 (5 bases each). Trimming removed 9 bases at V and 2 bases at J, with 20 bases between. The germline gives CDR1 LNHDA, CDR2 SQIVND (reference sequence). The CDR3 runs to 15 residues. This CDR3 is CASPSRGPTTYEQYF. The CDR3 DNA reads TGTGCCAGCCCTAGTCGGGGCCCCACAACCTACGAGCAGTACTTC. The entire variable domain, with the rest obtained from reference TRBV19 and TRBJ2-7, is as follows: DGGITQSPKYLFRKEGQNVTLSCEQNLNHDAMYWYRQDPGQGLRLIYYSQIVNDFQKGDIAEGYSVSREKKESFPLTVTSAQKNPTAFYLCASPSRGPTTYEQYFGPGTRLTVT.

This clone showed up just a few times. This sequence joins TRBV4-2 and TRBJ2-3; 13 nucleotides match TRBD2. Germline V gene lookup returns CDR1 LGHNA and CDR2 YNFKEQ. V was clipped by 2 bases and J by 4 bases; unmatched bases: 6. This CDR3 has 17 amino acids. This CDR3 is CASSQRPGLAGSDTQYF. For the CDR3, the DNA is TGTGCCAGCAGCCAACGGCCGGGACTAGCGGGGTCAGATACGCAGTATTTT.

This rearrangement joins TRBV6-1 to TRBJ2-1; D might be TRBD1 (6 bases). This CDR3 region has 12 residues. Germline lookup yields CDR1 MNHNS and CDR2 SASEGT. V lost 7 bases and J lost 3, with 7 bases in between. The CDR3 DNA follows: TGTGCCAGCACACAGGGCTACAATGAGCAGTTCTTC. Its protein is CASTQGYNEQFF.

Only a few counts were recorded for this clone. This chain connects TRBV6-1 to TRBJ1-1; no clear D gene. The CDR3 has 13 amino acids. Germline V gene sequence: CDR1 MNHNS, CDR2 SASEGT. The V end was cut by 4 bases, the J end by 5 bases, with 11 bases between. The DNA of the CDR3 is TGTGCCAGCAGTGTCCCGCTGTGGACTGAAGCTTTCTTT. It specifies CASSVPLWTEAFF.

This chain's CDR3 is CASSKPGLTTDTQYF. The CDR3 DNA follows: TGTGCCAGCAGTAAACCGGGACTCACCACAGATACGCAGTATTTT. The rearrangement uses TRBV28 and TRBJ2-3, with D perhaps TRBD2 (6 bases). Trimming removed 5 bases from V and 2 bases from J, with 14 bases in between. CDR3 length equals 15 residues. CDR1 is MDHEN, CDR2 SYDVKM, per germline.

V gene TRBV9 combines with J gene TRBJ2-3; 8 bases agree with TRBD2. V dropped 3 bases and J dropped 0; count of bases not matched to a gene: 6. Per germline, CDR1 SGDLS and CDR2 YYNGEE. This CDR3 has 16 amino acids. In nucleotides, the CDR3 is TGTGCCAGCAGCGCTGCGGGGGGCGCTAGCACAGATACGCAGTATTTT. Translating it yields CASSAAGGASTDTQYF.

The genes are TRBV7-8 and TRBJ1-2; D gene uncertain. V lost 5 bases, J lost 1 base, and 5 bases lay in between. This CDR3 has 12 amino acids. Germline V gene lookup returns CDR1 SGHVS and CDR2 FQNEAQ. The CDR3 spells CASSQLNYGYTF. DNA of the CDR3: TGTGCCAGCAGCCAACTTAACTATGGCTACACCTTC.

J is TRBJ1-5 and V is TRBV7-6, with D hard to call. Germline lookup yields CDR1 SGHVS and CDR2 FNYEAQ. V lost 6 bases and J lost 2, with 5 bases in between. The CDR3 extends over 12 amino acids. The CDR3 DNA sequence: TGTGCCAGCAGTCTCGGCAATCAGCCCCAGCATTTT. Translating it yields CASSLGNQPQHF. Based on the CDR3 plus reference TRBV7-6 and TRBJ1-5, the full variable domain is GAGVSQSPRYKVTKRGQDVALRCDPISGHVSLYWYRQALGQGPEFLTYFNYEAQQDKSGLPNDRFSAERPEGSISTLTIQRTEQRDSAMYRCASSLGNQPQHFGDGTRLSIL.

This clone was counted only a few times. A much larger clone differs by one base, so this may be a read error. J is TRBJ2-5 and V is TRBV10-3; no clear D. Trimming stripped 3 bases from V and 5 bases from J, with 4 bases between. The germline gives CDR1 ENHRY, CDR2 SYGVKD. The CDR3 extends over 11 amino acids. The CDR3 nucleotides are TGTGCCATCAGTGACGGGGAGACCCAGTACTTC. Translated, it gives CAISDGETQYF.

The table lists this clone with a few counts. This chain connects TRBV10-3 to TRBJ2-1; D is possibly TRBD2 (6 bases). With 6 bases removed from V and 8 bases from J, the gap between germline ends came to 17 bases. The length of the CDR3 is 14 residues. Germline values: CDR1 ENHRY, CDR2 SYGVKD. CDR3 in DNA: TGTGCCATCAGCCGCGGGGAGGCCTGGGATGAGCAGTTCTTC. It encodes CAISRGEAWDEQFF.

This clone has just a few counts. Additional DNA sequences in this sample encode the identical CDR3. The J gene is TRBJ2-3, the V gene TRBV7-9; tentative D call: TRBD1 (5 bases). Between the trimmed V and J ends, which lost 4 bases and 3 bases, there was a span of 11 bases. Per the germline V gene, CDR1 is SEHNR and CDR2 is FQNEAQ (reference sequence). The CDR3 consists of 14 residues. Here the CDR3 reads CASSSSTVTDTQYF. Written as DNA, the CDR3 is TGTGCCAGCAGCTCCTCGACAGTAACAGATACGCAGTATTTT.

The V and J genes are TRBV5-4 and TRBJ2-2; 9 bases line up with TRBD1. CDR1 SGHNT and CDR2 YYREEE come from the germline V gene (reference sequence). The V and J ends lost 2 bases and 9 bases, in that order; junction bases with no gene match: 5. This CDR3 comprises 14 residues. The CDR3 DNA reads as TGTGCCAGCAGCTTCGATACAGGGGGCCGGGAGCTGTTTTTT. This sequence encodes CASSFDTGGRELFF.

In its sample, this clone was seen a few times. V and J are TRBV9 and TRBJ2-6; 9 positions match TRBD1. With 5 bases clipped from V and 3 bases from J, the junction kept 6 bases outside the gene matches. This CDR3 has 16 amino acids. Germline V gene sequence: CDR1 SGDLS, CDR2 YYNGEE. CDR3 sequence (DNA): TGTGCCAGCAGAATGGGACAGGGTAGTGGGGCCAACGTCCTGACTTTC. It translates to CASRMGQGSGANVLTF.

This clone occurred a few times. The chain couples TRBV2 to TRBJ1-1; unclear D gene. Per germline, CDR1 SNHLY and CDR2 FYNNEI. Trimming cost V 4 bases and J 1 base, with 4 bases left between them. The CDR3 has 12 residues. CDR3 amino acids: CASSAQNTEAFF. In DNA, the CDR3 is TGTGCCAGCAGTGCACAGAACACTGAAGCTTTCTTT.